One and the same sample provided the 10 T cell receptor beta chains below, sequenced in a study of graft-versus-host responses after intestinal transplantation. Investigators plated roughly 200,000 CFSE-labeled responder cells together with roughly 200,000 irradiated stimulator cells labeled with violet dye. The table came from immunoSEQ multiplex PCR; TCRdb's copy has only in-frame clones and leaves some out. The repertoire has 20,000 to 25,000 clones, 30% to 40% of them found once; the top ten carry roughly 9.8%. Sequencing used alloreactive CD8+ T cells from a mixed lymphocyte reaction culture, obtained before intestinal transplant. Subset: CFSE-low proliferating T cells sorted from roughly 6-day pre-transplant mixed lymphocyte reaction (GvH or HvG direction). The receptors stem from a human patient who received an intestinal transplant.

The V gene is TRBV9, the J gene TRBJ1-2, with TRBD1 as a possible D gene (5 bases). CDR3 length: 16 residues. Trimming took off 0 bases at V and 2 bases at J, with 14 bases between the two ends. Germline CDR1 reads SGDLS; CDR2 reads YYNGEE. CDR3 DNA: TGTGCCAGCAGCGTAGCTGGCCAGGGCTTCAACTATGGCTACACCTTC. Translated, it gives CASSVAGQGFNYGYTF. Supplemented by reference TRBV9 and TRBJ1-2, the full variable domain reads DSGVTQTPKHLITATGQRVTLRCSPRSGDLSVYWYQQSLDQGLQFLIQYYNGEERAKGNILERFSAQQFPDLHSELNLSSLELGDSALYFCASSVAGQGFNYGYTFGSGTRLTVV.

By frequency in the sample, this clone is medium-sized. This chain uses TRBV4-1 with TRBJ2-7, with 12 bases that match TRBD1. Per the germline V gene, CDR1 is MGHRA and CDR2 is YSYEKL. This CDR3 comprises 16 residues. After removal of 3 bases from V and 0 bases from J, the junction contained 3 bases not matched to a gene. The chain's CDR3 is CASSHTGQGASYEQYF. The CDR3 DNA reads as TGCGCCAGCAGCCACACGGGACAGGGGGCCTCCTACGAGCAGTACTTC.

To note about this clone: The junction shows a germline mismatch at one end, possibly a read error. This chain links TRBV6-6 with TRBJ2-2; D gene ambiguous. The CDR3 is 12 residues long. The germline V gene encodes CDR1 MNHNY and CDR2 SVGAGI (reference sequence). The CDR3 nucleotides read TGTGCCAGCAGTCCCTCTACCGTGGAGCTGTTTTTT. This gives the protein CASSPSTVELFF.

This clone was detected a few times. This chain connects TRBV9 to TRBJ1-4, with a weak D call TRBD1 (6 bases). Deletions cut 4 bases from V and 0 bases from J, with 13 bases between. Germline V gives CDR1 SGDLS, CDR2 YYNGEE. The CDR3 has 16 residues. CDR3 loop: CASSLGGATTNEKLFF. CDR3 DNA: TGTGCCAGCAGCCTCGGGGGGGCGACAACTAATGAAAAACTGTTTTTT.

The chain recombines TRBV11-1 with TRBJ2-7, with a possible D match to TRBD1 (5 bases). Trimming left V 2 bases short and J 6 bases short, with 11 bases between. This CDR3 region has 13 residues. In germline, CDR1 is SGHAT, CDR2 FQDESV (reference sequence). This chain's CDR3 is CASSLRGPPEQYF. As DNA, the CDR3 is TGTGCCAGCAGCTTAAGGGGTCCTCCCGAGCAGTACTTC.

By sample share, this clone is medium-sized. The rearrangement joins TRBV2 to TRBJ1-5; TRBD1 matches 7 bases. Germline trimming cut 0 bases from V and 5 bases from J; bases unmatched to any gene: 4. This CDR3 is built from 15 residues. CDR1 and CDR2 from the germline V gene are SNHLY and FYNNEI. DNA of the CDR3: TGTGCCAGCAGTGAAGCGACAGGGCCCTATCAGCCCCAGCATTTT. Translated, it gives CASSEATGPYQPQHF.

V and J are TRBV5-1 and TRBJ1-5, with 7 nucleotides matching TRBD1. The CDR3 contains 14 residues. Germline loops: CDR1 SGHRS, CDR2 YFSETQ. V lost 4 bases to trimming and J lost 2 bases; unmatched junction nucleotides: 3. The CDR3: CASSATGGNQPQHF. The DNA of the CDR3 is TGCGCCAGCAGCGCTACAGGGGGCAATCAGCCCCAGCATTTT.

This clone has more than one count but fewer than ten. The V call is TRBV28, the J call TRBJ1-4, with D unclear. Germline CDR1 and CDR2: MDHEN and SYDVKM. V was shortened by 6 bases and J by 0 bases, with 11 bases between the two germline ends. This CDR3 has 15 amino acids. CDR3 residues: CASRPMGATNEKLFF. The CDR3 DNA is TGTGCCAGCAGACCTATGGGTGCAACTAATGAAAAACTGTTTTTT.

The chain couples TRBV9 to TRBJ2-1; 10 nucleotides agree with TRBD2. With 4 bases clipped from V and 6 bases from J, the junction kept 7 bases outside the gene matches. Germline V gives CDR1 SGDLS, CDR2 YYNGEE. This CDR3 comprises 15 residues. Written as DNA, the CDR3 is TGTGCCAGCAGCCTTAGCGGGGGGCTTGGCAATGAGCAGTTCTTC. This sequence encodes CASSLSGGLGNEQFF. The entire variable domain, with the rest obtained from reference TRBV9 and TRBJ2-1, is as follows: DSGVTQTPKHLITATGQRVTLRCSPRSGDLSVYWYQQSLDQGLQFLIQYYNGEERAKGNILERFSAQQFPDLHSELNLSSLELGDSALYFCASSLSGGLGNEQFFGPGTRLTVL.

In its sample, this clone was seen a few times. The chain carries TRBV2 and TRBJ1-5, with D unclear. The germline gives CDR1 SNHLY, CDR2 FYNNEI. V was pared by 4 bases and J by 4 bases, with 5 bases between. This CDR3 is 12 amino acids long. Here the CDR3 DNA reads TGTGCCAGCAGTGGTCTAAATCAGCCCCAGCATTTT. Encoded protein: CASSGLNQPQHF.